This T cell receptor (beta chain) was documented in a study of blood T cell repertoires in COVID-19 (dated by TCRdb to the early 2020s). The study in broad terms: Samples covering the acute and convalescent phases of COVID-19 were provided by collaborators in the United States, Italy and Spain. The material from the prospective study consisted of cDNA or gDNA derived from T cells, B-cell-depleted T cells, or PBMCs. The dataset comprised deeply sampled blood TCRbeta repertoires from subjects exposed to, actively infected with, or recovered from COVID-19. The repertoires were released in a freely available public database intended as a resource for research on the immune response to SARS-CoV-2. The samples were drawn from the first 160 participants of the ongoing ImmuneRACE study and from over a thousand subjects provided by 6 global collaborators. Nearly every sample came with metadata listing a de-identified subject ID, COVID-19 status, age in years and sex. Where HLA class I and class II types were available, the types were taken from metadata supplied by the sample provider, not from assay-based typing. On the study overall, not on this receptor specifically: The quantity of clinical and demographic metadata differed by source and by participant and was supplied without curation.

In the case of this clone: Its binding antigen is unknown. No quality values exist for individual bases; no much larger clone is one base distant.

The CDR1 and CDR2 encoded by the germline V gene (reference sequence) are MNHEY and SMNVEV. V is shortened by 6 bases, J by 9 bases, and the region joining them spans 15 bases. From the cysteine up to the phenylalanine, the CDR3 has a length of 14 residues. The CDR3 DNA has 42 bases and is translated from base 1. Each collaborating institution followed its own protocols to collect whole blood in K2EDTA tubes. For TCRbeta analysis, collaborators shipped samples in one of three forms: frozen whole blood, isolated PBMCs, or DNA extracted from either of those sample types. TCRbeta CDR3 regions were amplified from genomic DNA using the immunoSEQ Assay, a bias-controlled multiplex PCR. As for the authors' bioinformatics: Within the assay, amplification of reference gene primers was used to estimate how many nucleated cells each sample contained. Sequence reads were collapsed and filtered to measure the absolute abundance of every unique TCRbeta CDR3 rearrangement. Productive Simpson clonality was computed per sample as the square root of Simpson's diversity index over productive rearrangements. In its TCRdb copy, this immuneACCESS table keeps in-frame sequences only and misses some clones. Where compared with another copy, unresolved V genes explain less than half of these, and the others have no known cause. That table gives V, J and clone size, and the DNA gave D and trimming. The sample includes roughly 150,000 clones, with 84% observed a single time. Roughly a tenth of the sample comes from the top ten.

This clonotype originated in a man in his 70s with active or convalescent COVID-19. The chain links TRBV27 with TRBJ1-6; TRBD1 is possibly the D segment (5 matching bases). Sequencing was performed on peripheral blood. The DNA sequence follows: TGTGCCAGCAGCTTCGCGGGGGGAGGTTCACCCCTCCACTTT. It specifies CASSFAGGGSPLHF.